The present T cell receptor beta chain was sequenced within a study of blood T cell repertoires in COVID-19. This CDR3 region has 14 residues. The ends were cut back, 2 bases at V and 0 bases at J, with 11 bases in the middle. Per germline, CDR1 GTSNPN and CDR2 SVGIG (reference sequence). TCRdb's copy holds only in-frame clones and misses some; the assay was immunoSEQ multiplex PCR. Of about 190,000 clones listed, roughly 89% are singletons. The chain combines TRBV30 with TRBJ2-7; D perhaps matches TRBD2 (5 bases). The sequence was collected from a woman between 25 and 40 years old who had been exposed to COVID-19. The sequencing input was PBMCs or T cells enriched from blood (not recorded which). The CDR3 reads CAWSRGLSSYEQYF. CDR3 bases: TGTGCCTGGAGTCGAGGACTGAGCTCCTACGAGCAGTACTTC.